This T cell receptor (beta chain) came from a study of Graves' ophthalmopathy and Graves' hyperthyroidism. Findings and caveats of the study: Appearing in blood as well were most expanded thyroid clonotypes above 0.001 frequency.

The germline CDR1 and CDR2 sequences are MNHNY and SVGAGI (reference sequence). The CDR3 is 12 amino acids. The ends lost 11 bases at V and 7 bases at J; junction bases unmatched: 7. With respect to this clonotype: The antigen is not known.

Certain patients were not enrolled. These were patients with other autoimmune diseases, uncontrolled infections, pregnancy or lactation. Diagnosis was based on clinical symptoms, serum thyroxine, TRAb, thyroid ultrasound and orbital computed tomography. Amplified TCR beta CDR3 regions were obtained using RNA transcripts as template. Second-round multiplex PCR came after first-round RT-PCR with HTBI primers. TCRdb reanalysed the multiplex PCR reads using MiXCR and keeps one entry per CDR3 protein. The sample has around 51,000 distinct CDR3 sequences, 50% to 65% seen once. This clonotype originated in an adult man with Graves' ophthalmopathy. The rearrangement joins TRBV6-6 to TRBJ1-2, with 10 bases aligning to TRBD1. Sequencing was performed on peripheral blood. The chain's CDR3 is CAVDRGTGGYTF. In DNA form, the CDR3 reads TGTGCCGTGGACAGGGGGACGGGTGGCTACACCTTC.